The present T cell receptor (beta chain) was sequenced within a study of blood T cell repertoires in COVID-19. Study-level background: COVID-19 samples, acute and convalescent, were from the United States, Italy and Spain.

In the original analysis: It was from reference gene primer amplification that nucleated cell counts were estimated. Data came from immunoSEQ multiplex PCR; TCRdb stores just in-frame clones and leaves some out. That table furnishes V, J and clone size, whereas the DNA furnished D and trimming. The sample yields around 280,000 clones, about nine tenths seen once. V was cut by 6 bases and J by 10 bases, with 16 bases left in between. The CDR3 has 14 amino acids. Germline V lookup: CDR1 PRHDT, CDR2 FYEKMQ (reference sequence). The study recruited people aged roughly 18 to 100 years across approximately 25 US areas. Two negative PCRs, clearance, or symptom resolution characterized the recovered Cohort 3 donors.

Sequences were obtained from PBMCs or T cells enriched from blood (not recorded which). The TCR originated in a woman in her 40s who had recovered from COVID-19. The J gene is TRBJ1-6, the V gene TRBV13, with a weak D call TRBD1 (6 bases). CDR3 sequence (DNA): TGTGCCAGCAGTTACAGGGCTGGGGACTCACCCCTCCACTTT. The encoded protein is CASSYRAGDSPLHF.